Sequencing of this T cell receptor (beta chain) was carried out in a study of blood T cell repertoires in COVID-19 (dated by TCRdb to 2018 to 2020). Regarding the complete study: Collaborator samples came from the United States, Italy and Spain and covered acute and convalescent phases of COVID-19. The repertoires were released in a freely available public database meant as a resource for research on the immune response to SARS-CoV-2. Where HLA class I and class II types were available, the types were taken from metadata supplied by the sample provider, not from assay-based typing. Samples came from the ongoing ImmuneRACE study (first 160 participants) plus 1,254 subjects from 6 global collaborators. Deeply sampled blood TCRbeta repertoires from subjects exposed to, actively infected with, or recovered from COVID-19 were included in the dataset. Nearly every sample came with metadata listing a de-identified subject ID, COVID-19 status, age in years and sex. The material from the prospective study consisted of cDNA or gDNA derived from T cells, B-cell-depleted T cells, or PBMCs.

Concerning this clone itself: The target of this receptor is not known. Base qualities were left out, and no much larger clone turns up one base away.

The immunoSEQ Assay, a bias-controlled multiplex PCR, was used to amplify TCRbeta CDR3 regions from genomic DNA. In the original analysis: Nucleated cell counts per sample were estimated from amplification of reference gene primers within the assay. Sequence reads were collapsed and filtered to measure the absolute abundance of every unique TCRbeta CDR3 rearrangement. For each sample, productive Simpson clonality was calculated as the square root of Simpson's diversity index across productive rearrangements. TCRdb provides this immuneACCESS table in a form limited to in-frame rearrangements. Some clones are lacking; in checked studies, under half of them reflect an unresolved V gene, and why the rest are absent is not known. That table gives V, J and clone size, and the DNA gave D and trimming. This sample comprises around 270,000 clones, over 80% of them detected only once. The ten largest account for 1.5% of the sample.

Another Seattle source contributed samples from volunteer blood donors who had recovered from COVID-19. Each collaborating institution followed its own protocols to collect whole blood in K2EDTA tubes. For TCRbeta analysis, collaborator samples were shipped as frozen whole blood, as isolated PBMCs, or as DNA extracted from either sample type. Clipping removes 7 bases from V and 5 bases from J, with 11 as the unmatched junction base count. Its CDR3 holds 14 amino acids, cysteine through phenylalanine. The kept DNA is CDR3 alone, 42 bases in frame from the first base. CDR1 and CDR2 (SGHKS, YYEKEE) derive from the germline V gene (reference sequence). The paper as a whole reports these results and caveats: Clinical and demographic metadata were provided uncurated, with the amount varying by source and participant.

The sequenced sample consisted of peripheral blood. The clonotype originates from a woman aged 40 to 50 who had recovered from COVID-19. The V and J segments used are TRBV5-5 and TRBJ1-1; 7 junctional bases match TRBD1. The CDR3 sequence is CASAGRGPGTEAFF. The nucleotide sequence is TGTGCCAGCGCCGGGAGGGGGCCGGGGACTGAAGCTTTCTTT.